This TCR beta chain was identified during a study of T cells in Graves' hyperthyroidism and ophthalmopathy. The study, taken as a whole, reports: Most thyroid-expanded clonotypes above 0.001 were also found in blood.

This clonotype has just a few counts. The target antigen is unknown. RNA transcripts yielded amplified TCR beta CDR3 regions. A first-round RT-PCR of the TCR CDR3 used the HTBI primer set. One entry per CDR3 protein, called by TCRdb with MiXCR from the multiplex PCR reads. The sample shows about 400,000 distinct CDR3 sequences, around 14% of them seen only once. The study enrolled patients aged 18 to 65 with newly diagnosed hyperthyroidism of under 2 months' duration. Uncontrolled infections, other autoimmune diseases, pregnancy or lactation led to exclusion of patients. The diagnoses drew upon clinical symptoms, serum thyroxine and TRAb, thyroid ultrasound and orbital computed tomography. CDR1 KGHSH and CDR2 LQKENI come from the germline V gene. The CDR3 totals 14 residues. The V segment lost 0 bases and the J segment 8 bases; nucleotides outside the gene matches: 3.

V is TRBV18 and J is TRBJ1-4; 7 bases line up with TRBD1. The sequencing input was blood. The clonotype originates from a young woman with Graves' hyperthyroidism. The CDR3 loop reads CASSPPGQREKLFF. DNA of the CDR3: TGTGCCAGCTCACCACCGGGACAGAGGGAAAAACTGTTTTTT. Filled out from reference TRBV18 and TRBJ1-4, the complete variable domain reads NAGVMQNPRHLVRRRGQEARLRCSPMKGHSHVYWYRQLPEEGLKFMVYLQKENIIDESGMPKERFSAEFPKEGPSILRIQQVVRGDSAAYFCASSPPGQREKLFFGSGTQLSVL.